The clone carrying this TCR beta chain was recorded many times. Its antigen is undetermined. TCRdb passed the 5' RACE reads through MiXCR, listing each CDR3 protein once. The sample has approximately 250,000 distinct CDR3 sequences; roughly 15% are singletons. The data were taken from a study of T-cell memory formation after mild COVID-19. Findings and caveats of the study: Some responding clones appeared in pre-infection memory, suggesting cross-reactive memory joined.

Trimming left V 5 bases short and J 5 bases short, with 15 bases between. Germline V CDR1 and CDR2: SGHRS, YFSETQ. The CDR3 runs 14 residues. The chain joins TRBV5-1 to TRBJ2-3; no reliable D call. The sample comprised PBMCs or a T cell subset sorted from them (not recorded which). This TCR was sampled from an adult woman who had mild COVID-19 (a few samples of this study predate the infection). Cell type and time point are not known. The CDR3 DNA reads as TGCGCCAGCAGAGTCGGTCATTTAGAAGATACGCAGTATTTT. This gives the protein CASRVGHLEDTQYF.